These T cell receptor beta chains were read from a single sample in a study of blood T cell repertoires in COVID-19. Clones were sequenced by immunoSEQ multiplex PCR, and TCRdb holds only the in-frame ones, with some missing. Of about 71,000 clones listed, 75% to 90% were seen once; the top ten hold over 4.5%. Input material: peripheral blood. These receptors came from a man at least 80 years old with acute or convalescent COVID-19. The CDR3 runs from the conserved cysteine through the conserved F or W. The D gene is left open where the match is weak. Size is stated for part of the rows, as once, few or many counts, or as a class when the clone is expanded.

>TRBV18|.|.|TRBJ2-7
CASSPGAGESYEQYF
TGTGCCAGCTCACCAGGGGCAGGGGAGTCCTACGAGCAGTACTTC
>TRBV5-1|.|TRBD1|TRBJ1-1
CASTETGANTEAFF
TGCGCCAGCACCGAGACAGGGGCCAACACTGAAGCTTTCTTT
>TRBV7-2|.|TRBD1|TRBJ1-5
CASSLVSTGAINQPQHF
TGTGCCAGCAGCTTAGTCAGCACAGGGGCCATCAATCAGCCCCAGCATTTT
>TRBV7-2|.|.|TRBJ1-5
CASSLQGQSNQPQHF
TGTGCCAGCAGCCTCCAAGGACAGAGCAATCAGCCCCAGCATTTT
>TRBV7-9|few|.|TRBJ1-6
CASSFPGGLSPLHF
TGTGCCAGCAGCTTCCCCGGCGGTTTGTCACCCCTCCACTTT
>TRBV7-2|.|.|TRBJ1-2
CASSQATNRANYGYTF
TGTGCCAGCAGCCAAGCCACGAACAGAGCTAACTATGGCTACACCTTC
>TRBV10-3|.|.|TRBJ2-7
CAVLSGAYEQYF
TGTGCCGTTCTCTCCGGGGCCTACGAGCAGTACTTC
>TRBV18|.|.|TRBJ2-7
CASSPTTNYEQYF
TGTGCCAGCTCACCAACAACCAACTACGAGCAGTACTTC
>TRBV5-1|once|TRBD2|TRBJ2-1
CASSSLLRGAGGDEQFF
TGCGCCAGCAGCTCCCTGTTGCGGGGCGCGGGGGGCGATGAGCAGTTCTTC
>TRBV6-6|.|.|TRBJ2-5
CASSYRGSETQYF
TGTGCCAGCAGTTACAGGGGTTCAGAGACCCAGTACTTC
>TRBV6-5|.|.|TRBJ1-2
CASIPGGSSNYGYTF
TGTGCCAGCATCCCCGGGGGGAGCTCAAACTATGGCTACACCTTC
>TRBV10-2|few|.|TRBJ1-5
CASRDSLSSGQPQHF
TGCGCCAGCAGAGACTCCCTTTCTTCCGGTCAGCCCCAGCATTTT
>TRBV25-1|few|.|TRBJ1-2
CASSAGFRTLYGYTF
TGTGCCAGCAGTGCGGGTTTCCGAACCCTCTATGGCTACACCTTC
>TRBV11-3|.|TRBD1|TRBJ2-7
CASSTGGTYEQYF
TGTGCCAGCAGCACAGGGGGTACCTACGAGCAGTACTTC
>TRBV19|once|.|TRBJ2-3
CASKGLTLTDTQYF
TGTGCCAGTAAAGGACTAACCCTCACAGATACGCAGTATTTT
>TRBV7-9|.|TRBD2|TRBJ2-5
CASSTGLGQETQYF
TGTGCCAGCAGCACGGGACTAGGGCAAGAGACCCAGTACTTC
>TRBV24-1|.|.|TRBJ1-4
CATRGSSNEKLFF
TGTGCCACCCGAGGCAGTAGTAATGAAAAACTGTTTTTT
>TRBV9|.|TRBD2|TRBJ2-7
CASSVGGGDFDEQYF
TGTGCCAGCAGCGTAGGGGGAGGGGATTTCGACGAGCAGTACTTC
>TRBV9|.|.|TRBJ1-3
CASSATYSGNTIYF
TGTGCCAGCAGCGCTACGTACTCTGGAAACACCATATATTTT
>TRBV10-3|.|TRBD2|TRBJ2-3
CAIKTSGSGTDTQYF
TGTGCCATCAAAACTAGCGGGAGTGGTACAGATACGCAGTATTTT
>TRBV5-1|few|TRBD2|TRBJ2-1
CASRIRAGGSDNEQFF
TGCGCCAGCAGGATCCGAGCGGGAGGCTCCGACAATGAGCAGTTCTTC
>TRBV5-1|.|TRBD1|TRBJ1-2
CASSAGTAILANYGYTF
TGCGCCAGCAGTGCCGGGACAGCCATCCTAGCTAACTATGGCTACACCTTC
>TRBV7-6|.|TRBD2|TRBJ2-3
CASSLGLAGSDTQYF
TGTGCCAGCAGCTTAGGACTAGCGGGATCAGATACGCAGTATTTT
>TRBV7-9|.|TRBD2|TRBJ2-7
CASSLEAGGHEQYF
TGTGCCAGCAGCTTGGAAGCGGGAGGGCACGAGCAGTACTTC
>TRBV18|.|TRBD1|TRBJ2-3
CASSPTGEDTQYF
TGTGCCAGCTCACCTACAGGGGAAGATACGCAGTATTTT
>TRBV6-5|.|.|TRBJ2-1
CASSQDSYSYNEQFF
TGTGCCAGCAGCCAAGACAGCTATTCCTACAATGAGCAGTTCTTC
>TRBV5-1|.|.|TRBJ1-2
CASSLGWGQSYGYTF
TGCGCCAGCAGCTTGGGCTGGGGGCAGAGCTATGGCTACACCTTC
>TRBV5-4|.|TRBD2|TRBJ2-7
CASSLAGRGEYEQYF
TGTGCCAGCAGCTTGGCCGGGAGGGGGGAGTACGAGCAGTACTTC
>TRBV30|once|.|TRBJ2-5
CAGGAGEGETQYF
TGTGCCGGGGGGGCAGGGGAGGGGGAGACCCAGTACTTC
>TRBV6-5|.|.|TRBJ2-1
CASSYIGTYNEQFF
TGTGCCAGCAGTTACATAGGGACATACAATGAGCAGTTCTTC
>TRBV5-8|.|TRBD1|TRBJ2-2
CASSSGQAGVRELFF
TGTGCCAGCAGCTCCGGACAGGCAGGGGTCCGGGAGCTGTTTTTT
>TRBV7-2|.|.|TRBJ1-2
CASSSTVGIGWGYTF
TGTGCCAGCAGCTCGACAGTGGGAATAGGATGGGGCTACACCTTC
>TRBV4-3|.|TRBD2|TRBJ2-7
CASSQDIPSGRKSYEQYF
TGCGCCAGCAGCCAAGATATCCCTAGCGGGAGGAAGTCCTACGAGCAGTACTTC
>TRBV7-9|.|TRBD2|TRBJ2-1
CASSSDHGRGSSYNEQFF
TGTGCCAGCAGCTCTGACCATGGGCGGGGGAGCTCCTACAATGAGCAGTTCTTC
>TRBV28|.|.|TRBJ1-5
CASSHGNGGGQPQHF
TGTGCCAGCAGCCATGGGAATGGGGGGGGTCAGCCCCAGCATTTT
>TRBV12-3/TRBV12-4|.|.|TRBJ1-1
CASTLVLDTEAFF
TGTGCCAGCACCCTAGTTTTGGACACTGAAGCTTTCTTT
>TRBV19|.|TRBD1|TRBJ2-7
CASSVPGTGAYEQYF
TGTGCCAGTAGTGTCCCCGGGACAGGGGCTTACGAGCAGTACTTC
>TRBV5-1|.|TRBD1|TRBJ1-4
CASTGQADEKLFF
TGCGCCAGCACTGGACAGGCTGATGAAAAACTGTTTTTT
>TRBV19|.|.|TRBJ2-7
CASTPAGIAYEQYF
TGTGCCAGTACCCCCGCGGGGATTGCCTACGAGCAGTACTTC
>TRBV5-6|.|TRBD1|TRBJ2-4
CASSRLQGTDNIQYF
TGTGCCAGCAGCCGGCTACAGGGGACCGACAACATTCAGTACTTC
>TRBV5-4|.|TRBD2|TRBJ2-3
CASSPASGVKIDTQYF
TGTGCCAGCAGCCCGGCTAGCGGGGTGAAGATAGATACGCAGTATTTT
>TRBV7-2|few|TRBD1|TRBJ2-1
CASSPRDRGYNEQFF
TGTGCCAGCAGCCCCAGGGACAGAGGGTACAATGAGCAGTTCTTC
>TRBV11-3|.|TRBD2|TRBJ2-2
CASSLGLAGTGELFF
TGTGCCAGCAGCTTAGGACTAGCGGGGACCGGGGAGCTGTTTTTT
>TRBV7-2|.|TRBD1|TRBJ1-1
CASSPWTGGAGAEAFF
TGTGCCAGCAGCCCTTGGACAGGGGGCGCGGGGGCTGAAGCTTTCTTT
>TRBV7-2|.|.|TRBJ1-3
CASSLGEFRNTIYF
TGTGCCAGCAGCTTAGGCGAGTTCCGAAACACCATATATTTT